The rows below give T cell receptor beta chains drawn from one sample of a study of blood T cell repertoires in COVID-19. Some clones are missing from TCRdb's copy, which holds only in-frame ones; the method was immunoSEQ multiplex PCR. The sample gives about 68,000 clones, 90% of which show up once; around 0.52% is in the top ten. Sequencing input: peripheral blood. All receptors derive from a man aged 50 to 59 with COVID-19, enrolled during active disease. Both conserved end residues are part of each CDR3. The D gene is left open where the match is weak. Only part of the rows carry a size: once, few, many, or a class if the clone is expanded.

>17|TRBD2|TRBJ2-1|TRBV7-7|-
CASSPNSAGLGASEQFF
TGTGCTAGCAGCCCAAACAGCGCGGGACTAGGAGCCAGTGAGCAGTTCTTC
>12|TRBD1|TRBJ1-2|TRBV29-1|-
CSVGGDREGYTF
TGCAGCGTTGGGGGCGACAGGGAGGGCTACACCTTC
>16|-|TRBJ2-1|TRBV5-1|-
CASSLGAGPSYNEQFF
TGCGCCAGCAGCTTGGGAGCAGGGCCCTCCTACAATGAGCAGTTCTTC
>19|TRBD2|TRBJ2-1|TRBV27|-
CASSSTGTSGRGSYNEQFF
TGTGCCAGCAGTTCAACGGGGACTAGCGGGAGGGGCTCCTACAATGAGCAGTTCTTC
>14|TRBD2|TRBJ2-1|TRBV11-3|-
CASSSWLAGDEQFF
TGTGCCAGCAGCTCGTGGCTAGCGGGGGATGAGCAGTTCTTC
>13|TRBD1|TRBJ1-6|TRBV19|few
CASSGTVNSPLHF
TGTGCCAGTAGTGGGACAGTTAATTCACCCCTCCACTTT
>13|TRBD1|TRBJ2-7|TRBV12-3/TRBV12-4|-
CASSLGTGGEQYF
TGTGCCAGCAGTTTAGGGACAGGGGGCGAGCAGTACTTC
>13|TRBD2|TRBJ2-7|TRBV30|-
CAWSEGLVGEQYF
TGTGCCTGGAGTGAGGGACTAGTAGGCGAGCAGTACTTC
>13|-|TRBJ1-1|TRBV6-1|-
CASSETAPIGAFF
TGTGCCAGCAGTGAAACCGCTCCTATCGGGGCTTTCTTT
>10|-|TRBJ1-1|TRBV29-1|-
CSVVSSEAFF
TGCAGCGTTGTATCGTCCGAAGCTTTCTTT